This T cell receptor beta chain was identified during a study of technical replicates of blood from a few donors. Method: immunoSEQ multiplex PCR; TCRdb's copy keeps in-frame clones and lacks some. The table lists approximately 41,000 clones, around 96% of them singletons, with roughly 0.35% in the top ten. Sequencing input: T cells isolated from PBMCs. The receptor comes from a human donor in good health.

The CDR3: CASSWDRSNYGYTF. CDR3 nucleotides: TGTGCCAGCAGCTGGGACAGGTCTAACTATGGCTACACCTTC. This chain links TRBV5-6 with TRBJ1-2; 8 bases agree with TRBD1. Germline loops: CDR1 SGHDT, CDR2 YYEEEE. Trimming removed 3 bases from V and 0 bases from J; junction bases left unmatched: 1. CDR3 length equals 14 residues.